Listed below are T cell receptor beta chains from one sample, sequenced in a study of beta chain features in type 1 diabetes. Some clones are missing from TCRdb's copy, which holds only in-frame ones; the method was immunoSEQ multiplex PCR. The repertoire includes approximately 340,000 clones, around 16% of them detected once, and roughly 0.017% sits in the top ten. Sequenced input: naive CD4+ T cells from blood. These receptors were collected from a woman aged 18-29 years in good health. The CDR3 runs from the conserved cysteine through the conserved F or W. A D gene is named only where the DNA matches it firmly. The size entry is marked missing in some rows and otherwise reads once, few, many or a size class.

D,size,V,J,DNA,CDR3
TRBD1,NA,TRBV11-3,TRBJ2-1,TGTGCCAGCAGCAGTACGGGACAGTACAATGAGCAGTTCTTC,CASSSTGQYNEQFF
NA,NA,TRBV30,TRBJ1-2,TGTGCCTGGAGTTACCAGGAAAGCTATGGCTACACCTTC,CAWSYQESYGYTF
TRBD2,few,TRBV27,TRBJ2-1,TGTGCCAGCAGTCGCCTAGCGGGACGTTACAATGAGCAGTTCTTC,CASSRLAGRYNEQFF
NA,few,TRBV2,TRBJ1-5,TGTGCCAGCAGTGAGGAGTGGGGAGGCAATCAGCCCCAGCATTTT,CASSEEWGGNQPQHF
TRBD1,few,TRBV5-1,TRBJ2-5,TGCGCCAGCAGCTTGACCCCAACAGGGGAAGAGACCCAGTACTTC,CASSLTPTGEETQYF
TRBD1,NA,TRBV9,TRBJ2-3,TGTGCCAGCAGCGTGGGGACAGGGGGTCGGACAGATACGCAGTATTTT,CASSVGTGGRTDTQYF
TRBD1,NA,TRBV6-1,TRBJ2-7,TGTGCCAGCAGCCGGGACAGGAGCTACGAGCAGTACTTC,CASSRDRSYEQYF
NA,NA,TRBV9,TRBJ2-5,TGTGCCAGCAGCGTAGTGGGGAGCGGGGAGACCCAGTACTTC,CASSVVGSGETQYF
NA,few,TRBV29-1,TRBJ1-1,TGCAGCGTTGATGAGAGGGGGGGCACTGAAGCTTTCTTT,CSVDERGGTEAFF
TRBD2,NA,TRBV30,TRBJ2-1,TGTGCCTGGAGTCCCGGACTAGCGGGAGGGAAGCAGTTCTTC,CAWSPGLAGGKQFF
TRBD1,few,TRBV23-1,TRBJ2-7,TGCGCCAGCAGTCCCTGGACAGGCTTTAGGGAGCAGTACTTC,CASSPWTGFREQYF
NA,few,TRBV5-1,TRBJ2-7,TGCGCCAGCAGCCCGGAGGCCCTAACCTACGAGCAGTACTTC,CASSPEALTYEQYF
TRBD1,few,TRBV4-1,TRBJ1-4,TGCGCCAGCAGCCAAGACGACAGGGTACAGGAAAAACTGTTTTTT,CASSQDDRVQEKLFF
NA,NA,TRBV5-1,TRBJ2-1,TGCGCCAGCAGCTTGGGTGGTGGGAGCTCCTACAATGAGCAGTTCTTC,CASSLGGGSSYNEQFF
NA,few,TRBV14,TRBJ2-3,TGTGCCAGCAGCCTCCATTTGAGAGATACGCAGTATTTT,CASSLHLRDTQYF
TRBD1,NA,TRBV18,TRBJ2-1,TGTGCCAGCTCACCGGGACAGGGGTGGAACAATGAGCAGTTCTTC,CASSPGQGWNNEQFF
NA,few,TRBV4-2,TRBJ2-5,TGTGCCAGCAGCCGTAGCGAGCAGGGGCAAGAGACCCAGTACTTC,CASSRSEQGQETQYF
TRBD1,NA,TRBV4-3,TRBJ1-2,TGCGCCAGCAGCCCCTCCCTAACAGGGGCTTCTGGCTACACCTTC,CASSPSLTGASGYTF
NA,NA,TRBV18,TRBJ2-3,TGTGCCAGCTCACCCATGTCAGATACGCAGTATTTT,CASSPMSDTQYF
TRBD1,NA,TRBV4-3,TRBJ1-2,TGCGCCAGCAGCCAAGATCGGACAGGGGATGGCTACACCTTC,CASSQDRTGDGYTF
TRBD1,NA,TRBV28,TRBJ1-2,TGTGCCAGCAGTCCCCCCGGACAGGGCCGGAGTGGCTACACCTTC,CASSPPGQGRSGYTF
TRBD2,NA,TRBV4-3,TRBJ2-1,TGCGCCAGCAGCCGAGTAGCGGGAGGGCCGAGATACAATGAGCAGTTCTTC,CASSRVAGGPRYNEQFF
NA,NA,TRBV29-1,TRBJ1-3,TGCAGCGTTGATAGCGGCGGGGACACCATATATTTT,CSVDSGGDTIYF
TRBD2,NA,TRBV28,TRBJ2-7,TGTGCCAGCAGTTTCCGCCGGGCCAGCGGGAGACACGAGCAGTACTTC,CASSFRRASGRHEQYF
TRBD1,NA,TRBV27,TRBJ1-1,TGTGCCAGCCGGGGACAGGGAAGCACTGAAGCTTTCTTT,CASRGQGSTEAFF
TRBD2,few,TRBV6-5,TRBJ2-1,TGTGCCAGCAGTTACCGGACTAGCAATGAGCAGTTCTTC,CASSYRTSNEQFF
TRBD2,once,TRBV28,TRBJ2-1,TGTGCCAGCAGTCTGACTAGCGGGAGGGCTTATTACAATGAGCAGTTCTTC,CASSLTSGRAYYNEQFF
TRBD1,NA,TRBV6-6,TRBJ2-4,TGTGCCAGCACCCCGGACAGGGTAGCCAAAAACATTCAGTACTTC,CASTPDRVAKNIQYF
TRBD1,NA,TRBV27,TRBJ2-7,TGTGCCAGCAGTAGACAGGGTCATTCCTACGAGCAGTACTTC,CASSRQGHSYEQYF
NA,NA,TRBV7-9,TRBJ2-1,TGTGCCAGCTCGACCCGGGACATTATCTACAATGAGCAGTTCTTC,CASSTRDIIYNEQFF
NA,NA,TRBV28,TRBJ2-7,TGTGCCAGCAGCCCCCGACATGTCGAGCAGTACTTC,CASSPRHVEQYF
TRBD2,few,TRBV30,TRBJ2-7,TGTGCCTGGAGTCTGATTAGGCTAGCGGGAGGAAGGGAGCAGTACTTC,CAWSLIRLAGGREQYF
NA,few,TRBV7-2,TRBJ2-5,TGTGCCAGCAGCTTAGCGGGAGACCAAGAGACCCAGTACTTC,CASSLAGDQETQYF
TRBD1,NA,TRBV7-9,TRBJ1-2,TGTGCCAGCAGCTTAAACCGGACAGGGAGCGGCTACACCTTC,CASSLNRTGSGYTF
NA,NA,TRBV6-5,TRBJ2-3,TGTGCCAGCAGTTACGATCGACTGCCCCCAGATACGCAGTATTTT,CASSYDRLPPDTQYF
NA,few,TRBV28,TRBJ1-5,TGTGCCAGCAGTTTCTTCCTGAGGCAGCCCCAGCATTTT,CASSFFLRQPQHF
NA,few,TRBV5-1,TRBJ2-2,TGCGCCAGCAGCTGGGACTTCGACACCGGGGAGCTGTTTTTT,CASSWDFDTGELFF
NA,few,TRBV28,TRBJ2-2,TGTGCCAGCAGTGGGGGGGGACACGGAGACACCGGGGAGCTGTTTTTT,CASSGGGHGDTGELFF
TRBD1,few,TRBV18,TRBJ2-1,TGTGCCAGCTCACCGTGGGCGTCAGGGGGCGAGATTAATGAGCAGTTCTTC,CASSPWASGGEINEQFF
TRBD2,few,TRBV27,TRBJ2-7,TGTGCCAGCAGATTAGCGGGAGGGAACGAGCAGTACTTC,CASRLAGGNEQYF
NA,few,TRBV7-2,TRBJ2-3,TGTGCCAGCAGCACCCCCCCCCGGTGGTCGCAGTATTTT,CASSTPPRWSQYF
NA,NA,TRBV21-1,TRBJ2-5,TGTGCCAGCATACATAGGCAGGGGCGAGAGACCCAGTACTTC,CASIHRQGRETQYF